This T cell receptor beta chain originates from a study of cytomegalovirus exposure and HLA in healthy donors (dated by TCRdb to about 2017). As for the study more broadly: An earlier analysis of 587 of the donors reported 276 Gb of sequence data and about 120 million unique TCR beta sequences obtained from approximately 180 million T cells. HLA typing included class I and class II loci at four-digit resolution. A later genetic analysis used genome-wide SNP genotypes for about 55% of the 666 donors, treating that subset as a discovery cohort. Along with the 666-subject first cohort, a separate validation cohort of over a hundred different subjects was used. Among the roughly 400 genotyped donors, around 81% belonged to the genetic ancestry cluster associated with self-reported Caucasian donors. Donor age, sex, ethnicity and CMV serostatus were collected together with the repertoire data. Using immunosequencing, the study profiled T cell repertoires from roughly 650 subjects and related those repertoires to cytomegalovirus serostatus. An earlier analysis of approximately 640 of the donors applied high-throughput TCR beta sequencing to assess whether each TCR beta V gene segment acted as functional or pseudogenic. Rather than drawing on any new phenotypic data, the later analysis identified candidate immune exposures from TCR beta sequences and the way those sequences occurred across donors. To study patterns of TCR occurrence, a later analysis re-analyzed previously published TCR beta repertoires from 550 to 800 donors and added high-resolution HLA genotyping. Among 398 genotyped donors of the cohort, an average of approximately 240,000 unique TCR beta nucleotide sequences were sequenced per donor, 15% to 20% of them non-productive. Approximately 300 gigabases of sequencing data and approximately 91 million unique TCR sequences made up an early release that covered approximately 650 HLA-typed donors. The study combined high-throughput TCR immunosequencing, statistical association of individual TCRs with disease status, and machine learning to predict cytomegalovirus infection status. The number of donors typed differed by locus, with about 629-630 for A, B, C, DRB1 and DQB1, about 500 for DQA1, approximately 570 for DPA1, and under 490 for DPB1. All discovery cohort repertoires had been generated using a single sequencing platform. About five DR-DQ haplotypes were handled as single units for association and clustering, since linkage in the cohort was strong. The aim of the study was to test whether cataloging public T cell receptors could identify signatures of past pathogen exposure. What the research found in general, with its limitations: Correlated functional status among segregating V segments might reflect linkage disequilibrium, but an unknown experimental factor could not be ruled out. Presence/absence analyses assumed roughly uniform sequencing depth across donors, an assumption that may not hold. The study listed 164 TCR beta chains as associated with cytomegalovirus. At a false discovery rate of 0.05, a later analysis linked some 17,000 TCR beta sequences to specific HLA alleles. The classifier was reported to diagnose cytomegalovirus status with high specificity and sensitivity in both the original cohort and the validation cohort. The authors suggested that the approach could potentially be extended to other disease states and immunological phenotypes. A further reported finding was that TCR beta sequences accurately predicted the HLA-A and HLA-B alleles for most subjects in the first cohort. Seventeen rarely observed V segments, including chromosome 9 orphons, were excluded from the earlier analysis of a few hundred of the donors because counts were too low. In vitro tests confirmed that three of the cytomegalovirus-associated TCR beta chains recognize cytomegalovirus antigens. Compared with equally common non-associated chains, HLA-associated TCR beta chains in a later analysis were more clonally expanded and had lower generation probabilities. Most TCR sequences were seen in very few donors, while some public TCRs were found in many individuals. HLA typing was unavailable for some donors at each locus, so association tests used only the typed subset. A later genetic analysis associated a missense DCLRE1C variant with V-gene and J-gene trimming of TCR beta chains, and an independent cohort replicated the association. Compared with the approximately 600-donor mean, donors in an Asian-associated ancestry cluster had fewer N-insertions in productive TCRs, according to a later genetic analysis. An earlier analysis of several hundred of the donors showed that most TCR beta V segments appeared in productive rearrangements either about 87% or about 30% of the time, which broadly matched IMGT annotations. Immune exposure information for the cohort was limited to CMV serostatus. A later analysis reported that several top co-occurrence clusters appeared linked to parvovirus B19, influenza, CMV and Epstein-Barr virus. This cohort had only TCR beta chains sequenced, and the lack of alpha or paired-chain data limited which features could be detected. Most CMV-associated TCR beta chains appeared to be HLA-restricted in a later analysis, and the HLA associations seemed to be driven largely by CMV exposure. Because the 87-base-pair reads could not distinguish some IMGT-functional V segments, including TRBV6-2 and TRBV6-3, those segments were excluded. A group of highly shared sequence variants was considered likely to be a technical artifact of the sequencing pipeline. Assigning TCR associations to individual alleles was difficult when HLA alleles, especially DR and DQ, strongly co-occurred. In a later analysis, TCR association rates were found to vary across HLA loci, with the most associated TCRs seen for DRB1 alleles and the fewest for HLA-C alleles.

Counted from cysteine to phenylalanine, this CDR3 has 16 amino acids. Only the CDR3 DNA stays, 48 bases, in frame from base 1. The germline V gene provides CDR1 WSHSY and CDR2 SAAADI. Between the V and J ends, shortened by 2 bases and 1 base respectively, the junction contains 12 bases. A word on this clone: Its antigen specificity is not known. Base qualities are not recorded, but no much larger clone differs from it by a single base.

The library came from the immunoSEQ multiplex PCR assay. For the multiplex PCR, a mixture combining 60 forward primers for TCR Vbeta segments and 13 reverse primers for TCR Jbeta segments was used. The CDR3 region of rearranged TCR beta genes was amplified from genomic DNA with a multiplex PCR assay. Amplified TCR beta libraries were sequenced as 87-base-pair reads on the Illumina HiSeq System. As for the original processing: A later analysis counted 65 million to 90 million unique TCR beta chains across the 550 to 750 repertoires, and roughly 11 million of these chains were shared by at least two donors. Raw reads were error-corrected and collapsed into unique sequences with a nearest-neighbor algorithm that merged closely related sequences to remove PCR and sequencing errors. CDR3 sequences were aligned to IMGT reference sequences to assign V, D and J gene segments. For a sequence to be retained, a match of at least six nucleotides was required to both a V gene segment and a J gene segment. A rearrangement was called productive if the CDR3 had no stop codons and remained in frame with V and J, and every other rearrangement was called non-productive. CDR3 was defined by IMGT convention, running from the second conserved V-encoded cysteine to the conserved J-encoded phenylalanine. In an earlier analysis of around 600 of the donors, sequences lacking an unambiguous match to a single V gene segment were excluded. An earlier analysis of 587 of the donors called V segments functional above 56.7% productive rearrangements and segregating when the between-donor standard deviation exceeded 5%. A statistical classification framework was built to diagnose cytomegalovirus status from the catalog of TCR beta chain sequences. In a later analysis, V and J genes were assigned by comparing TCR nucleotide sequences against IMGT/GENE-DB human TR gene sequences. Using the TCRdist pipeline, a later analysis assigned CDR3 sequences along with most-parsimonious VDJ recombination scenarios. In a later analysis, each TCR beta chain was defined by its CDR3 amino acid sequence together with its V-gene family, and reads without a unique V-gene family were excluded. A later analysis removed 550 to 650 highly shared, low-generation-probability nucleotide sequences to deal with suspected cross-contamination and a sequencing artifact. In a later analysis, a clonal expansion index was calculated for each public chain from normalized within-repertoire ranks of inferred template counts. A later analysis computed generation probabilities with a VDJ recombination model fitted to out-of-frame rearrangements, and checked the results against IGoR. In a later analysis, TCR-TCR, TCR-HLA and TCR-CMV co-occurrence was scored with hypergeometric tests, and a repertoire-size bias correction was applied to TCR pairs. In a later analysis, false discovery rates were estimated by permuting HLA or CMV assignments 20 times. A later analysis grouped co-occurring TCRs with DBSCAN, adding TCRdist sequence similarity when clustering within HLA-allele-positive subsets. Co-occurrence clustering excluded repertoires with fewer than 30,000 or more than 120,000 public chains, plus five with anomalous nucleotide sharing. TCRdb carries this immuneACCESS record with in-frame sequences only. Its versions omit some clonotypes, under half of them owing to an unresolved V gene in the studies checked, with the rest unexplained. Clone size and V and J calls were adopted from that table, with D and trimming inferred from the DNA. The sample has about 120,000 clones on record, 80% of them singletons. Together, the top ten hold approximately 10% of the sample.

The cohort consisted of approximately 690 healthy bone marrow donors. All cohort members were sampled while nominally healthy, although unrecorded immune exposures were likely present. The donor tested CMV seropositive and was one of the 289 seropositive cohort members. Each donor provided a peripheral blood sample, and peripheral blood mononuclear cells were used for TCR beta sequencing. Genomic DNA extraction from the blood cell samples was performed with the Qiagen DNeasy Blood Extraction Kit. The sequence was obtained from a man aged 25 to 40 in good health and CMV-seropositive. The V and J genes are TRBV10-2 and TRBJ1-5, with TRBD1 as a weak D call on 5 bases. The sequenced sample consisted of PBMCs. The CDR3 protein: CASSETPPGSNQPQHF. The DNA sequence reads TGCGCCAGCAGTGAGACCCCGCCAGGGAGCAATCAGCCCCAGCATTTT.